The 9 T cell receptor beta chains in this list originate from one sample, sequenced in a study of spatial heterogeneity in lung cancer. The time point here: sample taken at primary tumor resection. Without sorting, whole RNA was sequenced from tumor, nontumor lung or frozen PBMC. One entry per CDR3 protein results from TCRdb running MiXCR on the 5' RACE reads. The data contain 90,000 to 95,000 distinct CDR3 sequences, roughly 12% of them singletons. This sample comprised PBMCs, obtained at surgery. These receptors came from a male donor with early-stage non-small cell lung cancer.

This clonotype was counted ten times or more. The chain joins TRBV21-1 to TRBJ2-5. TRBV21-1 is given as a pseudogene. This CDR3 spans 13 amino acids. CDR3 in DNA: TGTGCCAGCAGCAAAGTAGGCCAAGAGACCCAGTACTTC. This gives the protein CASSKVGQETQYF.

In its sample, this clonotype was seen a few times. V gene TRBV12-3 or TRBV12-4 combines with J gene TRBJ2-2; TRBD2 agrees at 8 bases. This CDR3 contains 15 residues. The J segment lost 0 bases and the V segment lost 6 bases, leaving 3 bases of the junction unmatched. Written as DNA, the CDR3 is TGTGCCAGCAGCGGGACTAGAGCGAACACCGGGGAGCTGTTTTTT. Protein product: CASSGTRANTGELFF.

This sequence joins TRBV19 and TRBJ2-5; perhaps TRBD1 as D (6 bases). The CDR3 has 14 residues. Per the germline V gene, CDR1 is LNHDA and CDR2 is SQIVND (reference sequence). V shed 6 bases and J shed 1 base, with 12 bases lying between them. The CDR3 loop is CASSQQGIQETQYF. In DNA, the CDR3 is TGTGCCAGTAGCCAGCAGGGGATCCAAGAGACCCAGTACTTC.

This chain uses TRBV6-2 or TRBV6-3 with TRBJ2-1, with 8 bases lining up with TRBD2. Per the germline V gene, CDR1 is MNHEY and CDR2 is SVGEGT. The J segment lost 7 bases and the V segment lost 6 bases, leaving 5 bases of the junction unmatched. The CDR3 totals 13 residues. Here the CDR3 DNA reads TGTGCCAGCAGATCTAGCGGGCATAATGAGCAGTTCTTC. It specifies CASRSSGHNEQFF.

This clonotype was counted many times. The chain combines TRBV14 with TRBJ2-1; 10 bases are shared with TRBD2. Germline V lookup: CDR1 SGHDN, CDR2 FVKESK. This CDR3 region has 16 residues. V shed 7 bases, J shed 3 bases, and the junction held 9 bases outside the gene matches. In nucleotides, the CDR3 is TGTGCCAGCACCACAGCTAGCGGGAGATACTACAATGAGCAGTTCTTC. Residues: CASTTASGRYYNEQFF.

Only a few counts were recorded for this clonotype. The rearrangement links TRBV7-2 to TRBJ2-3; 10 nucleotides line up with TRBD2. CDR1 SGHTA and CDR2 FQGNSA come from the germline V gene. With 1 base clipped from V and 6 bases from J, the junction kept 10 bases outside the gene matches. The CDR3 consists of 17 residues. The CDR3 loop reads CASSLEAASGGWDTQYF. The CDR3 coding sequence is TGTGCCAGCAGCTTAGAGGCGGCTAGCGGGGGCTGGGATACGCAGTATTTT.

In nucleotides, the CDR3 is TGCGCCAGCAGCTTGACTAGCTTCGCCCGCACAGATACGCAGTATTTT. This gives the protein CASSLTSFARTDTQYF. The chain couples TRBV5-1 to TRBJ2-3; D may be TRBD2 (6 bases). Germline assignment: CDR1 SGHRS and CDR2 YFSETQ. V lost 1 base and J lost 1, with 13 bases in between. This CDR3 is built from 16 residues. The entire variable domain, with the rest obtained from reference TRBV5-1 and TRBJ2-3, is as follows: KAGVTQTPRYLIKTRGQQVTLSCSPISGHRSVSWYQQTPGQGLQFLFEYFSETQRNKGNFPGRFSGRQFSNSRSEMNVSTLELGDSALYLCASSLTSFARTDTQYFGPGTRLTVL.

The rearrangement links TRBV29-1 to TRBJ2-1; 7 positions match TRBD2. V was clipped by 6 bases and J by 0 bases; unmatched bases: 14. Germline V gene data show CDR1 as SQVTM and CDR2 as ANQGSEA. CDR3 length: 17 residues. The CDR3: CSVSAKGLESSYNEQFF. In nucleotides, the CDR3 is TGCAGCGTCAGCGCGAAAGGACTAGAAAGCTCCTACAATGAGCAGTTCTTC.

The CDR3 region is CASSSPRGLWSNQPQHF. CDR3 nucleotides: TGTGCCAGCAGTTCACCAAGGGGGCTGTGGAGCAATCAGCCCCAGCATTTT. The V gene is TRBV6-1, the J gene TRBJ1-5; 7 positions agree with TRBD1. CDR1 and CDR2 (germline): MNHNS, SASEGT. V lost 5 bases to trimming and J lost 1 base; unmatched junction nucleotides: 11. The CDR3 extends over 17 amino acids.